This T cell receptor (beta chain) originates from a study of T-cell memory formation after mild COVID-19. Broader study findings: Contracting CD4+ clones were located mainly in CM and EM, and CD8+ clones in EMRA.

Trimming removed 4 bases from V and 0 bases from J; junction bases left unmatched: 5. This CDR3 spans 14 amino acids. Per germline, CDR1 DFQATT and CDR2 SNEGSKA (reference sequence). Each CDR3 protein gets one entry after TCRdb re-called the 5' RACE reads with MiXCR. The data hold 450,000 or so distinct CDR3 sequences, with around 19% observed a single time. Notes on this clonotype: What it recognizes is unknown.

The chain joins TRBV20-1 to TRBJ1-1, with 7 positions matching TRBD1. The source is an adult woman who had mild COVID-19 (a few samples of this study predate the infection). Cell type and time point are not known. The sample taken for sequencing was PBMCs or a T cell subset sorted from them (not recorded which). CDR3 residues: CSAISGTVNTEAFF. CDR3 coding DNA: TGCAGTGCTATTTCCGGGACAGTGAACACTGAAGCTTTCTTT.